This TCR beta chain was observed in a study of patients and donors after allogeneic stem cell transplantation. This clonotype was observed a handful of times. TCRdb processed the RT-PCR reads anew with MiXCR; each CDR3 protein has one entry. Of roughly 200,000 distinct CDR3 sequences listed, roughly 38% are singletons. CDR1 is MNHNS and CDR2 is SASEGT in the germline V gene. V was cut by 3 bases and J by 2 bases, with 13 bases left in between. The CDR3 covers 16 residues. V gene TRBV6-1 combines with J gene TRBJ2-2; D might be TRBD2 (5 bases). This TCR was sampled from a human donor who was either an allogeneic HSCT recipient or a stem cell or donor lymphocyte infusion donor (not recorded which). It is not recorded whose cells these are; they may come from a transplant donor. The sample was blood, either unsorted or a sorted T cell fraction (not recorded which). CDR3 nucleotide sequence: TGTGCCAGCAGTGATAGGAGGAGACTAAACACCGGGGAGCTGTTTTTT. Protein: CASSDRRRLNTGELFF.